This T cell receptor (beta chain) originates from a study of T cell responses to AZD1222 COVID-19 vaccine. Sequencing was performed with immunoSEQ multiplex PCR; in TCRdb, only in-frame clones are kept and a portion is missing. The sample holds around 120,000 clones; around nine tenths are singletons and the top ten take roughly 7%. General observations from the study: Clonal diversity was possibly underestimated, and white British individuals and females predominated among donors.

CDR1 and CDR2 from the germline V gene are LNHNV and YYDKDF (reference sequence). The trim removed 2 bases at V and 6 bases at J, leaving 6 bases unmatched. The CDR3 is 16 amino acids. Comment on this clone: Its specificity is unknown.

V and J are TRBV15 and TRBJ1-4; 10 nucleotides align to TRBD1. This specimen consisted of peripheral blood, obtained on day 0 of AZD1222 vaccination. The source of this sequence is an adult in good health. The CDR3 DNA follows: TGTGCCACCAGCAGAACGTCCGGGACAGGGGATGAAAAACTGTTTTTT. Residues: CATSRTSGTGDEKLFF. The full variable domain, completed using reference TRBV15 and TRBJ1-4, is DAMVIQNPRYQVTQFGKPVTLSCSQTLNHNVMYWYQQKSSQAPKLLFHYYDKDFNNEADTPDNFQSRRPNTSFCFLDIRSPGLGDTAMYLCATSRTSGTGDEKLFFGSGTQLSVL.